This TCR beta chain was documented in a study of blood T cell repertoires in COVID-19. Overall study context: Sites in the United States, Italy and Spain provided acute and convalescent COVID-19 samples. T cells, B-cell-depleted T cells, or PBMCs provided the cDNA or gDNA that served as material.

Source study methods: Amplified reference gene primers provided the basis for estimating nucleated cell counts. TCRdb's copy holds only in-frame clones and misses some; the assay was immunoSEQ multiplex PCR. The V and J calls and the clone size are those of that table, but D and trimming were determined from the DNA. The sample consists of some 40,000 clones, approximately 78% of them appearing once. The origin of this receptor is a man aged 55 to 70 in a cohort sampled during active COVID-19. Sample: peripheral blood.

The CDR3 region has the DNA TGTGCCAGCAGTTACGAGGACAGGGGAACGGCGACTGAAGCTTTCTTT. Residues: CASSYEDRGTATEAFF. The chain links TRBV6-5 to TRBJ1-1; TRBD1 matches 9 bases. The germline CDR1 and CDR2 sequences are MNHEY and SVGAGI. Unmatched junction bases numbered 9, after V lost 2 bases and J lost 5 bases. CDR3 length: 16 amino acids.